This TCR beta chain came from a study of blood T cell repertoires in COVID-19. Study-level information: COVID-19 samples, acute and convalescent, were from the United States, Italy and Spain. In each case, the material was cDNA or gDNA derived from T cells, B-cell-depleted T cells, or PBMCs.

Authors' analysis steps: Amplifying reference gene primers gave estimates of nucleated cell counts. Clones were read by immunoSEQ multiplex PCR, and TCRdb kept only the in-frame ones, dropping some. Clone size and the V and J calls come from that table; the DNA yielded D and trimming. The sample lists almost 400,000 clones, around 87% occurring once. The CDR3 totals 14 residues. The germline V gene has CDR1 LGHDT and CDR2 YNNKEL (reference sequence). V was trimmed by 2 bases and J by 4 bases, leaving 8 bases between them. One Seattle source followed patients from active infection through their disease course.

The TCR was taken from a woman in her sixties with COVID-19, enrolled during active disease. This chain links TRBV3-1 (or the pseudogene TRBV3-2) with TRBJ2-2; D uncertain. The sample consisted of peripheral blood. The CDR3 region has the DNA TGTGCCAGCAGCCAACCCACATTCACCGGGGAGCTGTTTTTT. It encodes CASSQPTFTGELFF.